Following are 26 T cell receptor beta chains from one sample sequenced in a study of cytotoxic CD8 clonotypes in ibrutinib-treated CLL. Sequenced by immunoSEQ multiplex PCR; TCRdb stores in-frame clones only, minus some. The data contain about 200,000 clones, roughly 77% of them seen just once; the ten biggest clones take up roughly 5.9%. The sequencing here drew on PBMCs, taken after 12 months of ibrutinib treatment. These TCRs come from a human donor with chronic lymphocytic leukemia.

This clone was observed a few times. This rearrangement joins TRBV7-9 to TRBJ1-4, with unresolved D. Per the germline V gene, CDR1 is SEHNR and CDR2 is FQNEAQ (reference sequence). The CDR3 has 16 residues. Between the trimmed V and J ends, which lost 1 base and 7 bases, there was a span of 16 bases. DNA for the CDR3: TGTGCCAGCAGCTTAGGTCCCTCTGGCAGTGGTGAAAAACTGTTTTTT. This translates into CASSLGPSGSGEKLFF.

The chain couples TRBV6-5 to TRBJ1-5, with D unclear. With 6 bases removed from V and 2 bases from J, the gap between germline ends came to 14 bases. The CDR3 runs 15 residues. The germline CDR1 and CDR2 sequences are MNHEY and SVGAGI. The CDR3 is CASRLGLAGNQPQHF. Written as DNA, the CDR3 is TGTGCCAGCAGACTCGGACTAGCGGGCAATCAGCCCCAGCATTTT.

V and J are TRBV30 and TRBJ1-1; no definite D call. This CDR3 contains 13 residues. Trimming cost V 3 bases and J 4 bases, with 12 bases left between them. Germline CDR1 reads GTSNPN; CDR2 reads SVGIG (reference sequence). This CDR3 reads CAWSHSPSTEAFF. The CDR3 DNA sequence: TGTGCCTGGAGCCACAGCCCGAGCACTGAAGCTTTCTTT.

The CDR3, as DNA: TGTGCCTGGAGCCGGGACAGTTCATTCGAGCAGTACTTC. This gives the protein CAWSRDSSFEQYF. The chain links TRBV30 to TRBJ2-7; 7 nucleotides agree with TRBD1. The CDR3 is 13 residues long. The ends lost 3 bases at V and 6 bases at J; junction bases unmatched: 8. CDR1 GTSNPN and CDR2 SVGIG come from the germline V gene (reference sequence). Full variable domain (rest looked up from reference TRBV30 and TRBJ2-7): SQTIHQWPATLVQPVGSPLSLECTVEGTSNPNLYWYRQAAGRGLQLLFYSVGIGQISSEVPQNLSASRPQDRQFILSSKKLLLSDSGFYLCAWSRDSSFEQYFGPGTRLTVT.

This clone was observed a handful of times. J is TRBJ2-5 and V is TRBV5-1, with D uncertain. This CDR3 has 14 residues. Between the trimmed V and J ends, which lost 0 bases and 7 bases, there was a span of 13 bases. Germline values: CDR1 SGHRS, CDR2 YFSETQ. CDR3 coding DNA: TGCGCCAGCAGCTTGGGGCAGACTCCCGGGACCCAGTACTTC. The encoded protein is CASSLGQTPGTQYF.

This clone was seen just once. This chain uses TRBV7-9 with TRBJ1-6, with a tentative D call TRBD1 (5 bases). This CDR3 region has 14 residues. Between the trimmed V and J ends, which lost 5 bases and 11 bases, there was a span of 16 bases. Germline CDR1 SEHNR, CDR2 FQNEAQ (reference sequence). CDR3 in DNA: TGTGCCAGCAGCCGGGCCCAGGGCCACCCACCCCTCCACTTT. Translated, it gives CASSRAQGHPPLHF. The full variable domain, in which reference TRBV7-9 and TRBJ1-6 provide the parts outside the CDR3, is DTGVSQNPRHKITKRGQNVTFRCDPISEHNRLYWYRQTLGQGPEFLTYFQNEAQLEKSRLLSDRFSAERPKGSFSTLEIQRTEQGDSAMYLCASSRAQGHPPLHFGNGTRLTVT.

The chain joins TRBV30 to TRBJ1-5; 9 positions agree with TRBD1. CDR1 and CDR2 from the germline V gene are GTSNPN and SVGIG (reference sequence). Unmatched junction bases numbered 2, after V lost 5 bases and J lost 0 bases. This CDR3 is 14 amino acids long. As DNA, the CDR3 is TGTGCCTGGGGGACAGGGTATAGCAATCAGCCCCAGCATTTT. It yields the protein CAWGTGYSNQPQHF.

This clone was seen repeatedly, ten times or more. The chain carries TRBV7-8 and TRBJ1-5; D gene uncertain. V lost 2 bases to trimming and J lost 1 base, with 15 bases between them. This CDR3 contains 17 residues. The germline gives CDR1 SGHVS, CDR2 FQNEAQ. In nucleotides, the CDR3 is TGTGCCAGCAGCTTAAGAAGGGCCGGAGAAAGCAATCAGCCCCAGCATTTT. This translates into CASSLRRAGESNQPQHF.

This clone was recorded a few times. The V gene is TRBV2, the J gene TRBJ1-1, with TRBD1 matching 7 bases. This CDR3 region has 15 residues. Germline V gene lookup returns CDR1 SNHLY and CDR2 FYNNEI. J lost 0 bases, V lost 7 bases, and 8 bases had no gene match. CDR3 protein: CASKPEGAVNTEAFF. As DNA, the CDR3 is TGTGCCAGCAAGCCAGAGGGGGCGGTGAACACTGAAGCTTTCTTT.

This clone was seen a single time. J is TRBJ2-7 and V is TRBV5-1, with TRBD2 matching 14 bases. CDR3 length: 16 residues. V was pared by 4 bases and J by 6 bases, with 9 bases of the junction left unmatched. Germline V gives CDR1 SGHRS, CDR2 YFSETQ. The CDR3 is CASSMGTSGSYPEQYF. CDR3 sequence (DNA): TGCGCCAGCAGCATGGGGACTAGCGGGAGCTACCCCGAGCAGTACTTC.

This clone was observed a few times. V usage is TRBV28 and J usage is TRBJ1-5, with no clear D. CDR3 length equals 12 residues. The V and J ends lost 8 bases and 9 bases respectively, with 14 bases between them. Germline V gene data show CDR1 as MDHEN and CDR2 as SYDVKM. CDR3 in amino acids: CASDSSFRPQHF. The CDR3 coding sequence is TGTGCCAGCGATTCATCCTTTCGGCCCCAGCATTTT.

The rearrangement joins TRBV9 to TRBJ2-3, with 8 bases identical to TRBD2. In germline, CDR1 is SGDLS, CDR2 YYNGEE. V was pared by 4 bases and J by 5 bases, with 12 bases of the junction left unmatched. The CDR3 runs to 16 residues. CDR3 region: CASSPRGGKDGDTQYF. The CDR3 coding sequence is TGTGCCAGCAGCCCCCGGGGGGGTAAAGACGGAGATACGCAGTATTTT.

The chain has TRBV28 and TRBJ1-5; no reliable D call. V lost 2 bases, J lost 6 bases, and 8 bases lay in between. The V gene's germline CDR1 is MDHEN and CDR2 SYDVKM. CDR3 size: 13 residues. The CDR3 sequence: CASSLMGRQPQHF. CDR3 in DNA: TGTGCCAGCAGTTTAATGGGTCGTCAGCCCCAGCATTTT.

This chain links TRBV5-6 with TRBJ1-1; unclear D gene. There are 11 residues in the CDR3. The germline V and J ends were trimmed by 1 base and 8 bases, with 6 bases remaining between them. Germline V gives CDR1 SGHDT, CDR2 YYEEEE. The CDR3 region has the DNA TGTGCCAGCAGCTTGAAGGCAGAAGCTTTCTTT. Encoded protein: CASSLKAEAFF.

V and J are TRBV5-4 and TRBJ1-5; possible D gene TRBD1, 6 bases. V was trimmed by 0 bases and J by 4 bases, leaving 8 bases between them. The CDR3 totals 14 residues. Germline assignment: CDR1 SGHNT and CDR2 YYREEE (reference sequence). The CDR3 loop reads CASSLGGPNQPQHF. CDR3 in DNA: TGTGCCAGCAGCTTGGGGGGGCCGAATCAGCCCCAGCATTTT.

The chain's CDR3 is CAWNLGWGRLPQHF. CDR3 nucleotides: TGTGCCTGGAATTTGGGGTGGGGCCGGCTGCCCCAGCATTTT. This chain connects TRBV30 to TRBJ1-5, with a possible D match to TRBD1 (5 bases). Trimming removed 4 bases at V and 9 bases at J, with 19 bases between. The germline gives CDR1 GTSNPN, CDR2 SVGIG (reference sequence). This CDR3 comprises 14 residues.

This clone has only a few counts. The chain links TRBV30 to TRBJ1-6; a possible D gene is TRBD1 (5 bases). This CDR3 is built from 15 residues. The germline V gene encodes CDR1 GTSNPN and CDR2 SVGIG (reference sequence). Trimming stripped 4 bases from V and 7 bases from J, with 17 bases between. CDR3 DNA: TGTGCCTGGATGAGGCGGGGACCGAGGAATTCACCCCTCCACTTT. It is translated as CAWMRRGPRNSPLHF.

This clone was counted once. The J gene is TRBJ1-1, the V gene TRBV30; unclear D gene. This CDR3 is 16 amino acids long. V was pared by 0 bases and J by 0 bases, with 14 bases between. The germline gives CDR1 GTSNPN, CDR2 SVGIG (reference sequence). This CDR3 reads CAWSVPPPTVNTEAFF. CDR3 in DNA: TGTGCCTGGAGTGTCCCCCCCCCAACAGTGAACACTGAAGCTTTCTTT.

The chain recombines TRBV6-5 with TRBJ2-2, with D unresolved. This CDR3 contains 14 residues. V lost 5 bases, J lost 7 bases, and 14 bases lay in between. Germline V gene data show CDR1 as MNHEY and CDR2 as SVGAGI. The CDR3, as DNA: TGTGCCAGCAGTCCCCAAGGCAGTAACGGGGAGCTGTTTTTT. It yields the protein CASSPQGSNGELFF.

The chain combines TRBV29-1 with TRBJ2-5, with D tentatively TRBD1 (8 bases). CDR1 and CDR2 (germline): SQVTM, ANQGSEA. The CDR3 runs 14 residues. The V gene lost 5 bases and the J gene lost 6 bases, with 19 bases spanning the gap. DNA for the CDR3: TGCAGCGTTTGCCGACAGGGGCGGGAGAAGACCCAGTACTTC. Encoded protein: CSVCRQGREKTQYF.

This chain joins TRBV5-1 and TRBJ1-6, with D possibly matching TRBD1 (6 bases). CDR1 is SGHRS and CDR2 is YFSETQ in the germline V gene. This CDR3 spans 13 amino acids. The V gene lost 4 bases and the J gene lost 9 bases, with 11 bases spanning the gap. CDR3 bases: TGCGCCAGCAGCATTAACAGGGCTTCACCCCTCCACTTT. Translating gives CASSINRASPLHF.

This chain uses TRBV28 with TRBJ2-7, with unresolved D. This CDR3 is built from 13 residues. Looked up from germline, CDR1 is MDHEN and CDR2 is SYDVKM. V was cut by 5 bases and J by 2 bases, with 10 bases left in between. CDR3 amino acids: CASSLTPTYEQYF. Written as DNA, the CDR3 is TGTGCCAGCAGTCTTACACCCACCTACGAGCAGTACTTC.

The chain carries TRBV30 and TRBJ1-5; D call uncertain. Germline CDR1 reads GTSNPN; CDR2 reads SVGIG (reference sequence). Trimming removed 0 bases from V and 6 bases from J, with 9 bases in between. The CDR3 is 13 amino acids. The CDR3 here is CAWSVRNVQPQHF. CDR3 DNA: TGTGCCTGGAGTGTTCGGAATGTTCAGCCCCAGCATTTT. Complete variable domain (other parts from reference TRBV30 and TRBJ1-5): SQTIHQWPATLVQPVGSPLSLECTVEGTSNPNLYWYRQAAGRGLQLLFYSVGIGQISSEVPQNLSASRPQDRQFILSSKKLLLSDSGFYLCAWSVRNVQPQHFGDGTRLSIL.

Worth noting for this clone: A much larger clone lies a single base off, so this may be a read error. The sample carries other DNA sequences with the same CDR3. V gene TRBV30 combines with J gene TRBJ1-1; no clear D gene. The length of the CDR3 is 15 residues. Germline values: CDR1 GTSNPN, CDR2 SVGIG (reference sequence). V shed 8 bases and J shed 2 bases, with 21 bases lying between them. For the CDR3, the DNA is TGTGCCCTCCTGCCCCTGGTACGCCGAAACACTGAAGCTTTCTTT. Translation: CALLPLVRRNTEAFF. The variable domain in full, with the rest retrieved from reference TRBV30 and TRBJ1-1, is SQTIHQWPATLVQPVGSPLSLECTVEGTSNPNLYWYRQAAGRGLQLLFYSVGIGQISSEVPQNLSASRPQDRQFILSSKKLLLSDSGFYLCALLPLVRRNTEAFFGQGTRLTVV.

V is TRBV7-3 and J is TRBJ2-4; D is possibly TRBD2 (6 bases). Trimming took 5 bases from V and 1 from J, leaving 15 bases between them. Germline CDR1 SGHTA, CDR2 FQGTGA. The CDR3 sequence is 16 residues long. The CDR3 is CASSQAGRRAKNIQYF. Here the CDR3 DNA reads TGTGCCAGCAGCCAGGCTGGGAGGAGGGCCAAAAACATTCAGTACTTC.

The chain combines TRBV4-2 with TRBJ2-7; D is perhaps TRBD2 (6 bases). V shed 2 bases and J shed 5 bases, with 16 bases lying between them. This CDR3 has 15 amino acids. The germline V gene has CDR1 LGHNA and CDR2 YNFKEQ. The CDR3 loop reads CASSQPTRGTHEQYF. The CDR3 DNA follows: TGTGCCAGCAGCCAACCAACGCGCGGGACCCACGAGCAGTACTTC.